This T cell receptor (beta chain) comes out of a study of T cell responses to AZD1222 COVID-19 vaccine (dated by TCRdb to 2020 to 2023). Concerning the study at large: AZD1222 recipients with second doses at about 4 weeks or about 12 weeks were pooled, because spike-specific TCR depth and breadth did not differ between schedules. TCR sequencing covered 233 trial participants: 200 to 220 given two doses of AZD1222 and 26 given two doses of MenACWY control vaccine. Enrollment into the trials was organized by age into subgroups of 18-55, 56-69 and 70-plus years, and those subgroups contained roughly 150, 30 and 60 TCR-sequenced participants, respectively. The investigation overall reported the following: Vaccine-associated CD4 TCRs spanned the whole spike protein, with dominant responses in regions 160-218 and 743-854. Participants were mostly white British and included more females than males, and it was suggested by the authors that clonal diversity may have been underestimated. After two AZD1222 doses, both the breadth and the depth of spike-specific TCRs were significantly higher than at day 0 and than in MenACWY recipients. Because no samples from the day 14 peak response were available, repertoires could be characterized only after the peak T cell response. The 56-69-year group was small, and its depth increase did not reach significance, likely because of low power. Nearly half of unique spike-specific TCRs reportedly recognized epitopes outside regions mutated in the B.1.351 and B.1.1.7 variants. Only five to seven AZD1222 recipients were SARS-CoV-2 seropositive at baseline, limiting conclusions about previously exposed vaccinees.

The germline V gene (reference sequence) specifies PRHDT as CDR1 and FYEKMQ as CDR2. V is clipped by 4 bases and J by 4 bases, and the sequence between their germline boundaries is 13 bases long. There are 14 amino acids in the CDR3, from cysteine to phenylalanine inclusive. Solely the CDR3 DNA is kept, with 42 bases framed from the first base. Comments on this clone: It lacks a known antigen. It has no much larger one-base neighbor in the sample; base qualities were not kept.

The CDR3 regions of human TCRbeta chains were analyzed by immunosequencing. In the original analysis: Repertoire TCRs were checked for matches against a reference library of SARS-CoV-2-specific TCRs that had been generated using the MIRA antigen-specificity platform. Breadth was defined as the fraction of unique TCRs that were SARS-CoV-2-associated. Depth was defined as the fraction of total T cells that were SARS-CoV-2-associated. Using the MIRA data, each spike-specific TCR was mapped to the spike region that the TCR reacts to and placed in a CD4 or CD8 class. Log10-transformed breadth and depth values were compared by one-way ANOVA with Sidak's multiple comparisons tests. TCRdb re-hosts the immuneACCESS table, in-frame sequences only. Its copies lack some clones; in the studies checked, an unresolved V gene accounts for under half of them, and the cause for the rest is not known. V and J calls and clone size are those listed in that table; D and trimming were worked out from the DNA. This sample holds roughly 78,000 clones; around four fifths were observed only once. The leading ten clones occupy approximately 2.9% of the sample.

The meaning of the sample's time point label: baseline before first vaccination. Vaccinee samples came from UK trials COV001 and COV002, including a single-blind randomized controlled phase 2/3 trial of AZD1222 (ChAdOx1 nCoV-19) in healthy adults. For TCRbeta chain sequencing, PBMC samples from trial participants were taken at day 0 and at day 28 after the second dose. The sequenced sample was peripheral blood, obtained on day 0 of AZD1222 vaccination. The receptor's source is an adult in good health. Recombination connected TRBV13 to TRBJ2-5, with the D assignment possibly TRBD1 or TRBD2, given 5 matching bases for each. CDR3 protein: CASSSWDALETQYF. The sequenced DNA: TGTGCCAGCAGCTCATGGGACGCCTTAGAGACCCAGTACTTC. With the portions outside the CDR3 filled from the reference TRBV13 and TRBJ2-5 genes, the complete variable region becomes AAGVIQSPRHLIKEKRETATLKCYPIPRHDTVYWYQQGPGQDPQFLISFYEKMQSDKGSIPDRFSAQQFSDYHSELNMSSLELGDSALYFCASSSWDALETQYFGPGTRLLVL.